This T cell receptor beta chain was identified during a study of OX40 agonist ivuxolimab in advanced cancers. Background on the whole study: The costimulatory receptor OX40 (CD134) was targeted by ivuxolimab, a fully human IgG2 agonistic monoclonal antibody. Of the roughly 53 patients in dose escalation, about 20 had hepatocellular carcinoma, some 15 had melanoma, 9 had renal cell carcinoma and 9 had head and neck cancer. Partial responses were achieved by three dose-escalation patients, of whom one had hepatocellular carcinoma and two had cutaneous melanoma. Intravenous ivuxolimab was administered to patients every 2 weeks at six dose levels: 0.01, 0.1, 0.3, 1.5, 3 and 10 mg/kg. The paper covers the monotherapy dose-escalation part of the phase I ivuxolimab trial, which included N of about 51 patients. Peripheral TCRbeta sequencing aimed to test whether ivuxolimab altered TCR sequence diversity and caused clonal T-cell expansion. In the dose-escalation cohort, 65% to 90% of patients were male, and the mean age was roughly 60 years, with a range of roughly 20 to 80. Prior anti-PD-1, anti-PD-L1 or anti-CTLA-4 therapy was permitted, and 40% of dose-escalation patients had received checkpoint inhibitors.

The trial excluded patients who had a history of autoimmune disease or were on systemic immunosuppression. Peripheral blood for TCR sequencing was collected from all dose cohorts at baseline, on cycle 4 day 1, and on cycle 7 day 1. The samples were drawn from a first-in-human, open-label, multicenter phase I dose-escalation trial of ivuxolimab. Adults with locally advanced or metastatic melanoma, renal cell, hepatocellular, or head and neck squamous cell carcinoma were enrolled in the trial. Before TCR sequencing, CD4+ T cells and CD8+ T cells from peripheral blood were sorted into separate populations. V is reduced by 3 bases and J by 7 bases, leaving a spacing of 16 bases between them. Reading the germline V gene gives CDR1 SGHDT and CDR2 YYEEEE. The cysteine opens and the phenylalanine closes a CDR3 of 15 amino acids. Just CDR3 DNA is preserved here, 45 bases in frame from base 1. Points the paper makes about the study in general: Clonal expansion of both CD4+ and CD8+ blood T cells was observed from baseline to week 6 at doses 0.1 to 3.0 mg/kg. After ivuxolimab, more expanded clones were found on average in CD8+ T cells than in CD4+ T cells. Low levels of normalized T-cell clonal expansion were also seen in some patients who did not respond. In partial responders in the 0.1-3.0 mg/kg groups, normalized peripheral clonal expansion was found to be among the lowest, especially among CD8+ T cells. Antigen specificity was not determined for the clonally expanded peripheral T cells.

Comment on this clone: Its antigen remains undetermined. It has no much larger one-base neighbor in the sample; base qualities were not kept.

Genomic DNA was extracted from sorted cells for sequencing of the TCRbeta CDR3 region. TCRbeta CDR3 regions were sequenced using the immunoSEQ Assay. TCRdb holds this immuneACCESS table with in-frame rearrangements only. Some clones are missing; in checked studies, unresolved V genes explain under half, and the rest has no known cause. Recorded for this sample are about 26,000 clones; about 85% of them occurred a single time. The ten largest clones capture about a third of the sample. The chain joins TRBV5-6 to TRBJ1-4; matching of 5 bases hints at TRBD1 as the D gene. The starting material was CD4+ or CD8+ T cells sorted from blood, obtained in a trial of the OX40 agonist ivuxolimab. This receptor was identified in an adult with an advanced solid tumor such as melanoma, head and neck, liver or kidney cancer. The DNA sequence is TGTGCCAGCAGCTCGGGACCCACGGGAGGTGAAAAACTGTTTTTT. Its translation is CASSSGPTGGEKLFF.